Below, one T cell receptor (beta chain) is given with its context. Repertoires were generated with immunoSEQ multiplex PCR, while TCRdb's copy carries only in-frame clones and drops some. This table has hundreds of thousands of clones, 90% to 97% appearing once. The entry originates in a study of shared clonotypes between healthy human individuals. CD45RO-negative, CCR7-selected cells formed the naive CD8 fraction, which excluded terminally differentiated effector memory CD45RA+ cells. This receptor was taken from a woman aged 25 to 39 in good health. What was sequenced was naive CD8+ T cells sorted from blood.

For the CDR3, the DNA is TGCGCCAGCAGCTTGGGACCGACAGGGGATACCGGGGAGCTGTTTTTT. It is translated as CASSLGPTGDTGELFF. V is TRBV5-1 and J is TRBJ2-2; 8 positions agree with TRBD1. V lost 0 bases and J lost 5; bases outside the gene matches: 6. Germline CDR1 SGHRS, CDR2 YFSETQ. The CDR3 is 16 amino acids.